This T cell receptor beta chain was observed in a study of T cell responses to AZD1222 COVID-19 vaccine. Study observations and caveats: Reportedly, nearly half the spike-specific TCRs target unmutated variant regions. It was only after the peak T cell response that any repertoires were sampled.

Using immunoSEQ multiplex PCR, the repertoire was profiled, and TCRdb retains in-frame clones only, with some absent. The profile shows about 73,000 clones, 80% to 90% of them singletons. This clone was seen just once. No antigen is known for it. This receptor was taken from an adult who received the AZD1222 COVID-19 vaccine. Source: peripheral blood, taken 28 days after the second AZD1222 dose.

CDR3 bases: TGTGCCTGGAGGATGGGGAGGAACACTGAAGCTTTCTTT. Encoded protein: CAWRMGRNTEAFF. V and J are TRBV30 and TRBJ1-1; no clear D. Looked up from germline, CDR1 is GTSNPN and CDR2 is SVGIG (reference sequence). With 3 bases removed from V and 1 base from J, the gap between germline ends came to 9 bases. The CDR3 has 13 residues.